These 29 T cell receptor beta chains share one sample of origin, sequenced in a study of CD8 T cells in ankylosing spondylitis. Using its own MiXCR run on the 5' RACE reads, TCRdb lists one record per CDR3 protein. The repertoire consists of approximately 550,000 distinct CDR3 sequences, with about 13% occurring once and the leading ten covering nearly 7%. These TCRs are of unknown antigen specificity. The study, taken as a whole, reports: A motif of fewer than ten highly homologous TCR beta variants was seen as apparently characteristic of ankylosing spondylitis blood.

The source material was blood, either unsorted or a sorted T cell fraction (not recorded which). The source of these receptors is a male donor with ankylosing spondylitis.

The CDR3 coding sequence is TGTGCCAGCAGTCTCAGGGAGAGCAGCACCATATATTTT. It yields the protein CASSLRESSTIYF. V usage is TRBV27 and J usage is TRBJ1-3; perhaps TRBD1 as D (5 bases). The CDR3 has 13 residues. Germline V gives CDR1 MNHEY, CDR2 SMNVEV (reference sequence). The V gene lost 5 bases and the J gene lost 9 bases, with 14 bases spanning the gap.

The chain uses TRBV29-1 and TRBJ1-1; D is possibly TRBD1 (5 bases). Trimming took 7 bases from V and 8 from J, leaving 17 bases between them. CDR3 length: 12 residues. Germline V CDR1 and CDR2: SQVTM, ANQGSEA. CDR3 in amino acids: CSADRSEREAFF. The DNA of the CDR3 is TGCAGCGCCGACAGATCAGAAAGAGAAGCTTTCTTT.

J is TRBJ1-2 and V is TRBV9; possibly TRBD1 for D (5 bases). Trimming left V 3 bases short and J 1 base short, with 16 bases between. CDR3 length equals 16 residues. Germline CDR1 reads SGDLS; CDR2 reads YYNGEE. The CDR3 DNA reads as TGTGCCAGCAGCGCTTACCCGACAGCGATTAACTATGGCTACACCTTC. This codes for CASSAYPTAINYGYTF.

V gene TRBV4-1 combines with J gene TRBJ2-3; no reliable D call. Trimming shortened V by 0 bases and J by 2 bases, and 15 bases separated the two germline ends. The CDR3 is 17 residues long. Per germline, CDR1 MGHRA and CDR2 YSYEKL. In nucleotides, the CDR3 is TGCGCCAGCAGCCAAGATCCCCAGGTTGGCTACACAGATACGCAGTATTTT. Its protein product is CASSQDPQVGYTDTQYF.

The rearrangement links TRBV20-1 to TRBJ2-5; 12 bases line up with TRBD2. CDR1 and CDR2 (germline): DFQATT, SNEGSKA (reference sequence). CDR3 length: 14 amino acids. V trimming: 3 bases; J trimming: 5 bases; junction bases outside the gene matches: 4. CDR3 coding DNA: TGCAGTGCTAGGGGACTAGCGGGTTTGGAGACCCAGTACTTC. Protein product: CSARGLAGLETQYF.

This clonotype was counted at least ten times. The chain links TRBV11-2 to TRBJ1-2; possibly TRBD1 for D (6 bases). CDR1 is SGHAT and CDR2 is FQNNGV in the germline V gene. The CDR3 covers 13 residues. Trimming took 6 bases from V and 4 from J, leaving 12 bases between them. The CDR3 nucleotides read TGTGCCAGCAGTTTACAGGGATCCTATGGCTACACCTTC. Protein: CASSLQGSYGYTF.

The sample holds a few counts of this clonotype. This chain connects TRBV5-1 to TRBJ2-6; D is perhaps TRBD1 (7 bases). The V gene lost 7 bases and the J gene lost 0 bases, with 14 bases spanning the gap. The germline V gene has CDR1 SGHRS and CDR2 YFSETQ. The CDR3 runs to 16 residues. The CDR3 coding sequence is TGCGCCAGCTTTACAGGGGAGGTCTCTGGGGCCAACGTCCTGACTTTC. It is translated as CASFTGEVSGANVLTF.

Only a few counts were recorded for this clonotype. This chain connects TRBV25-1 to TRBJ1-4, with a tentative D call TRBD1 (5 bases). This CDR3 region has 16 residues. The V gene lost 1 base and the J gene lost 5 bases, with 14 bases spanning the gap. From germline, CDR1 is MGHDK and CDR2 SYGVNS. CDR3 protein: CASSEWGRASNEKLFF. CDR3 in DNA: TGTGCCAGCAGTGAATGGGGCAGGGCCTCGAATGAAAAACTGTTTTTT.

The chain recombines TRBV7-8 with TRBJ2-1; 9 positions match TRBD2. This CDR3 is built from 16 residues. CDR1 is SGHVS and CDR2 is FQNEAQ in the germline V gene. V was clipped by 1 base and J by 4 bases; unmatched bases: 5. CDR3 in amino acids: CASSLVSGRAYNEQFF. In DNA form, the CDR3 reads TGTGCCAGCAGCTTAGTTAGCGGGAGAGCTTACAATGAGCAGTTCTTC.

The genes are TRBV29-1 and TRBJ2-4, with TRBD2 matching over 13 bases. The germline CDR1 and CDR2 sequences are SQVTM and ANQGSEA. V shed 7 bases, J shed 8 bases, and the junction held 5 bases outside the gene matches. The CDR3 is 13 residues long. CDR3: CSARTSGSYIQYF. In DNA, the CDR3 is TGCAGCGCCCGGACTAGCGGGAGTTACATTCAGTACTTC.

This clonotype was picked up a small number of times. The chain is built from TRBV9 and TRBJ1-3; 9 bases are a match to TRBD1. V was clipped by 3 bases and J by 6 bases; unmatched bases: 4. The CDR3 spans 14 residues. The germline V gene encodes CDR1 SGDLS and CDR2 YYNGEE. The CDR3 sequence is CASSGDREENTIYF. DNA of the CDR3: TGTGCCAGCAGCGGGGACAGGGAGGAAAACACCATATATTTT.

The chain has TRBV7-6 and TRBJ1-4, with D tentatively TRBD1 (5 bases). CDR3 length: 15 residues. V was pared by 1 base and J by 4 bases, with 10 bases between. The germline gives CDR1 SGHVS, CDR2 FNYEAQ. Here the CDR3 DNA reads TGTGCCAGCAGCTTAGGGGGAAGGGGTAATGAAAAACTGTTTTTT. Its translation is CASSLGGRGNEKLFF.

The chain combines TRBV29-1 with TRBJ2-1; D ambiguous. V lost 6 bases, J lost 4 bases, and 10 bases lay in between. CDR1 and CDR2 from the germline V gene are SQVTM and ANQGSEA. The length of the CDR3 is 12 residues. CDR3 amino acids: CSVRASYNEQFF. CDR3 DNA sequence: TGCAGCGTCCGGGCCTCATACAATGAGCAGTTCTTC.

There are a few counts of this clonotype. V and J are TRBV20-1 and TRBJ2-1; 9 nucleotides match TRBD1. Germline CDR1 DFQATT, CDR2 SNEGSKA (reference sequence). The junction had 8 bases not matched to a gene; V was cut back by 6 bases and J by 5 bases. There are 14 residues in the CDR3. The CDR3 reads CSAEWDRDDNEQFF. The CDR3 region has the DNA TGCAGTGCCGAATGGGACAGGGACGACAATGAGCAGTTCTTC.

J is TRBJ2-3 and V is TRBV5-1; no firm D call. Trimming cost V 7 bases and J 1 base, with 16 bases left between them. CDR1 is SGHRS and CDR2 is YFSETQ in the germline V gene. The CDR3 spans 15 residues. The CDR3 sequence: CASQARSSRTDTQYF. CDR3 nucleotides: TGCGCCAGCCAAGCGAGGAGTAGTCGCACAGATACGCAGTATTTT.

J is TRBJ1-5 and V is TRBV24-1; D ambiguous. Between the trimmed V and J ends, which lost 2 bases and 6 bases, there was a span of 7 bases. The CDR3 runs 13 residues. Germline-derived CDR1 and CDR2 are KGHDR and SFDVKD. CDR3 nucleotides: TGTGCCACCAGTGATTCTACCGGTCAGCCCCAGCATTTT. Translating gives CATSDSTGQPQHF.

This clonotype was detected ten times or more. This sequence joins TRBV6-1 and TRBJ2-4; D call uncertain. Trimming took off 6 bases at V and 7 bases at J, with 10 bases between the two ends. The CDR3 has 12 amino acids. Germline V gene lookup returns CDR1 MNHNS and CDR2 SASEGT. The DNA of the CDR3 is TGTGCCAGCAGGGGGATCCGTAACATTCAGTACTTC. It encodes CASRGIRNIQYF.

This clonotype was observed a handful of times. This sequence joins TRBV12-3 or TRBV12-4 and TRBJ2-3; the match to TRBD1 covers 9 bases. With 5 bases clipped from V and 1 base from J, the junction kept 4 bases outside the gene matches. This CDR3 has 15 amino acids. The CDR3, as DNA: TGTGCCAGCAGTCCACAGGGGGCCGGCACAGATACGCAGTATTTT. Translated: CASSPQGAGTDTQYF.

The chain is built from TRBV20-1 and TRBJ2-7; 9 bases map to TRBD2. Unmatched junction bases numbered 5, after V lost 0 bases and J lost 2 bases. Per the germline V gene, CDR1 is DFQATT and CDR2 is SNEGSKA (reference sequence). The CDR3 has 15 residues. Here the CDR3 DNA reads TGCAGTGCTAGAGATCCTAGCGGGAATACCTACGAGCAGTACTTC. It codes for CSARDPSGNTYEQYF.

The chain is built from TRBV27 and TRBJ2-1; D is possibly TRBD2 (7 bases). Trimming removed 5 bases from V and 2 bases from J, with 19 bases in between. Germline V lookup: CDR1 MNHEY, CDR2 SMNVEV (reference sequence). The CDR3 totals 17 residues. The chain's CDR3 is CASSPTRGLPTYNEQFF. The CDR3 DNA is TGTGCCAGCAGTCCTACGCGGGGGCTGCCGACCTACAATGAGCAGTTCTTC.

This clonotype was counted ten times or more. This chain connects TRBV24-1 to TRBJ2-1; 8 nucleotides line up with TRBD1. The V and J ends lost 9 bases and 9 bases, in that order; junction bases with no gene match: 6. Germline CDR1 reads KGHDR; CDR2 reads SFDVKD. The CDR3 is 12 amino acids. CDR3 DNA: TGTGCCACCGGGACAGGCGTTCGTGAGCAGTTCTTC. This sequence encodes CATGTGVREQFF.

This clonotype turned up a few times. The rearrangement joins TRBV27 to TRBJ1-2, with D possibly TRBD1 on 5 matching bases. This CDR3 has 14 amino acids. V lost 3 bases, J lost 4 bases, and 12 bases lay in between. Germline CDR1 MNHEY, CDR2 SMNVEV (reference sequence). The CDR3 bases are TGTGCCAGCAGTTTTTCCGGGACGGCCTATGGCTACACCTTC. It codes for CASSFSGTAYGYTF.

This clonotype was detected a few times. The V gene is TRBV10-3, the J gene TRBJ2-2, with 9 bases identical to TRBD2. Per the germline V gene, CDR1 is ENHRY and CDR2 is SYGVKD. CDR3 length: 15 residues. V dropped 6 bases and J dropped 6; count of bases not matched to a gene: 8. DNA for the CDR3: TGTGCCATCAGGTCCGGCGCGGGAGGGTCCGGGGAGCTGTTTTTT. It specifies CAIRSGAGGSGELFF.

This clonotype was observed at least ten times. V and J are TRBV20-1 and TRBJ1-2; D is undetermined. Germline V CDR1 and CDR2: DFQATT, SNEGSKA (reference sequence). CDR3 length: 15 residues. The V gene lost 0 bases and the J gene lost 8 bases, with 19 bases spanning the gap. CDR3 DNA: TGCAGTGCTAGAGATCGGGGTGGCATTGCATCAGGCTACACCTTC. Translation: CSARDRGGIASGYTF.

The V call is TRBV4-1, the J call TRBJ2-3; D could derive from TRBD1 or TRBD2 (7 bases each). The CDR3 is made up of 16 amino acids. Per germline, CDR1 MGHRA and CDR2 YSYEKL. Trimming removed 4 bases at V and 9 bases at J, with 23 bases between. The CDR3 loop reads CASSPSGTVGLRTQYF. The DNA for the CDR3 is TGCGCCAGCAGCCCAAGCGGGACAGTCGGGCTAAGAACGCAGTATTTT.

The CDR3: CACSLPVGGRALYTDTQYF. CDR3 nucleotide sequence: TGTGCCTGCTCCCTCCCGGTCGGCGGGAGGGCCCTTTACACAGATACGCAGTATTTT. V usage is TRBV12-3 or TRBV12-4 and J usage is TRBJ2-3; 9 nucleotides align to TRBD2. The CDR3 extends over 19 amino acids. Trimming at V came to 11 bases and at J to 2 bases, leaving 23 bases not matched to a gene.

V and J are TRBV6-4 and TRBJ2-1; 9 bases match TRBD2. The CDR3 covers 15 residues. V dropped 9 bases and J dropped 0; count of bases not matched to a gene: 6. Looked up from germline, CDR1 is MRHNA and CDR2 is SNTAGT. CDR3 loop: CARTSGQSSYNEQFF. The CDR3 DNA is TGTGCCAGGACTAGCGGCCAGAGCTCCTACAATGAGCAGTTCTTC.

The sample holds a few counts of this clonotype. This sequence joins TRBV29-1 and TRBJ2-7, with 7 bases that match TRBD1. With 3 bases clipped from V and 0 bases from J, the junction kept 2 bases outside the gene matches. Looked up from germline, CDR1 is SQVTM and CDR2 is ANQGSEA. The CDR3 runs 13 residues. CDR3 loop: CSVDPGGSYEQYF. DNA for the CDR3: TGCAGCGTTGATCCAGGGGGCTCCTACGAGCAGTACTTC.

Only a few counts were recorded for this clonotype. CDR3 protein: CASSLAGGRGYTSDTQYF. The CDR3 region has the DNA TGCGCCAGCAGCTTGGCGGGGGGTAGGGGATACACGTCGGATACGCAGTATTTT. The gene calls are TRBV5-1 and TRBJ2-3, with 7 bases aligning to TRBD2. The germline gives CDR1 SGHRS, CDR2 YFSETQ. The CDR3 has 18 amino acids. With 0 bases clipped from V and 6 bases from J, the junction kept 16 bases outside the gene matches.